This T cell receptor (beta chain) came from a study of lymphopenia after photon versus proton radiotherapy. TCRdb's table, derived via immunoSEQ multiplex PCR, lists solely in-frame clones and lacks some. The sample has about 30,000 clones, about 93% seen once. Worth noting for this clone: The target antigen is unknown.

Study-wide points: After lymphocyte nadir, photon-treated repertoires showed oligoclonal expansion, especially CD8+ Temra.

The source is a woman in her forties or fifties with cholangiocarcinoma. The specimen was peripheral blood, collected from a patient treated with photon-based radiotherapy.

CDR3: CSASRGGRRSTDTQYF. In DNA form, the CDR3 reads TGCAGCGCTTCGCGGGGGGGCCGACGAAGCACAGATACGCAGTATTTT. The chain joins TRBV29-1 to TRBJ2-3; 9 nucleotides align to TRBD2. This CDR3 spans 16 amino acids. Germline V gene lookup returns CDR1 SQVTM and CDR2 ANQGSEA. V dropped 7 bases and J dropped 0; count of bases not matched to a gene: 11.